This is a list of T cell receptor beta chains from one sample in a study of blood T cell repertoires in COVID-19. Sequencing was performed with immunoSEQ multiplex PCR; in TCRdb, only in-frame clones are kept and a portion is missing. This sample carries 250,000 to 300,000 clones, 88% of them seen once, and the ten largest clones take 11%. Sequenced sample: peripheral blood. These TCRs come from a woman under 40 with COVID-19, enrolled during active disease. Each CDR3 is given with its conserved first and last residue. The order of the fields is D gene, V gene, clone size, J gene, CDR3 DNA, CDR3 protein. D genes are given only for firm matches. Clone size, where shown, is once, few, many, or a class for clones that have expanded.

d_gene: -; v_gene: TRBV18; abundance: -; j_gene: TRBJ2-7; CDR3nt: TGTGCCAGCTCACCTAAAGAGGGAGGCCCTTACTACGAGCAGTACTTC; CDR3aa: CASSPKEGGPYYEQYF
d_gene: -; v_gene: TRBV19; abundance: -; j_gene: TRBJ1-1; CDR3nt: TGTGCCAGTGGCGGGGGCCCCAGGACTGAAGCTTTCTTT; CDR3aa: CASGGGPRTEAFF
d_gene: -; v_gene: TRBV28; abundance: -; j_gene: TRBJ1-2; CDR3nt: TGTGCCAGCAGTTACCCAGGGCCCTATGGCTACACCTTC; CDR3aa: CASSYPGPYGYTF
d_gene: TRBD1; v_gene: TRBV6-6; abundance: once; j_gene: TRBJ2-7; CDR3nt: TGTGCCAGCAGCCCCGGACAGGGGGGGGTCGAGCAGTACTTC; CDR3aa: CASSPGQGGVEQYF
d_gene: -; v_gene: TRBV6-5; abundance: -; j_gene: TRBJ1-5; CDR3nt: TGTGCCACCAACAGGTCCCCTAGCAATCAGCCCCAGCATTTT; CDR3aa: CATNRSPSNQPQHF
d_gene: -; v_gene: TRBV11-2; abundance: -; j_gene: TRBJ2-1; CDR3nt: TGTGCCAGCAGCTTGGGGGACAACTACAATGAGCAGTTCTTC; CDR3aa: CASSLGDNYNEQFF
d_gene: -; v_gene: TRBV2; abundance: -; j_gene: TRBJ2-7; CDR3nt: TGTGCCAGCAGTGAAGGAGTTCCCTCCTACGAGCAGTACTTC; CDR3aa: CASSEGVPSYEQYF
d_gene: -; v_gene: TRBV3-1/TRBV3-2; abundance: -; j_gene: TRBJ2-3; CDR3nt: TGTGCCAGCAGCCAAGACCAAGCACCGCACTCGGCGCAGTATTTT; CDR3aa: CASSQDQAPHSAQYF
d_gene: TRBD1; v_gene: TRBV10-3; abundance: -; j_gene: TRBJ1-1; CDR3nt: TGTGCCACCGATCCGACAGGGTCGAGGGGTGAAGCTTTCTTT; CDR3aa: CATDPTGSRGEAFF
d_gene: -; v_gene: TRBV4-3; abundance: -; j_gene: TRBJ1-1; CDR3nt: TGCGCCAGCAGCCAAGAACAGGGCTTTGGCGAAGCTTTCTTT; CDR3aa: CASSQEQGFGEAFF
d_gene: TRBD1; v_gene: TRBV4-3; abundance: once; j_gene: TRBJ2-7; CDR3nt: TGCGCCAGCAGTGCCGGGACAGGGGCCTACGAGCAGTACTTC; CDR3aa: CASSAGTGAYEQYF
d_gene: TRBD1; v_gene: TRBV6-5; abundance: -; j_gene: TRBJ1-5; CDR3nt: TGTGCCAGCAGTTCTGGGACAGCTTATCAGCCCCAGCATTTT; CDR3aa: CASSSGTAYQPQHF
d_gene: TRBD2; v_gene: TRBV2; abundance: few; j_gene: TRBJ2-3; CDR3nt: TGTGCCAGCAACCCCGCCGGCCTAGCGGGCGGTGCAGATACGCAGTATTTT; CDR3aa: CASNPAGLAGGADTQYF
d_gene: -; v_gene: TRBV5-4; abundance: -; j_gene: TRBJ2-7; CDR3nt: TGTGCCAGCAGCTTGACAGGCTACGAGCAGTACTTC; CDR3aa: CASSLTGYEQYF
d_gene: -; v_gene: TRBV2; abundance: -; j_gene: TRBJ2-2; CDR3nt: TGTGCCAGCAGTGAAATCGTCACCGGGGAGCTGTTTTTT; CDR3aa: CASSEIVTGELFF
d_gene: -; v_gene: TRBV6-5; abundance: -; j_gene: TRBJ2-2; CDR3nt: TGTGCCAGCAGTTACTCGAGTGTGAACACCGGGGAGCTGTTTTTT; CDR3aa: CASSYSSVNTGELFF
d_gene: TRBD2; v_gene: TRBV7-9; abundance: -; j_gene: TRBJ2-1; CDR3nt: TGTGCCAGCAGCTTAGCGGGAGGGCCGGGGGATGAGCAGTTCTTC; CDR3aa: CASSLAGGPGDEQFF
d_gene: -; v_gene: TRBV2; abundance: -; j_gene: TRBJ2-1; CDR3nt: TGTGCCAGCAGTGAAGAGGTAGCGGAAGCCTACAATGAGCAGTTCTTC; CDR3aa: CASSEEVAEAYNEQFF
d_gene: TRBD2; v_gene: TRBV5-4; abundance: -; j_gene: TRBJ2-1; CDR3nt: TGTGCCAGCAGCTCTAGGGCTAGCGGGAGTAATGAGCAGTTCTTC; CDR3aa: CASSSRASGSNEQFF
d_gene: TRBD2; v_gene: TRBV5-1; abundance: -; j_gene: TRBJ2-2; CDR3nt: TGCGCCAGCAGCTTGCTGGGACTAGCGGATCGGAACACCGGGGAGCTGTTTTTT; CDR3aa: CASSLLGLADRNTGELFF
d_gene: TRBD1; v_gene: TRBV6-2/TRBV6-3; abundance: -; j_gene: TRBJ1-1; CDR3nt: TGTGCCAGCAGCCCCCGGACAGGGGGTTTTAGGGAAGCTTTCTTT; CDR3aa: CASSPRTGGFREAFF
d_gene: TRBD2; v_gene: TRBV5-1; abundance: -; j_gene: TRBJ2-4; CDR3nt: TGCGCCAGCAGCTCCACTCCTACTAGCGGGGGTAAAGGGGAGTACTTC; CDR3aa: CASSSTPTSGGKGEYF
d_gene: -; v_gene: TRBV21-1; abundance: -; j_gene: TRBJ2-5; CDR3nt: TGTGCCAGCAGCCTTCAGACTAGTCGGGAGACCCAGTACTTC; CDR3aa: CASSLQTSRETQYF
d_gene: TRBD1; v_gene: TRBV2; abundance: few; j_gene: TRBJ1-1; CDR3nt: TGTGCCAGCAGAAACGACAGGGGTTTTGAAGCTTTCTTT; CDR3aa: CASRNDRGFEAFF
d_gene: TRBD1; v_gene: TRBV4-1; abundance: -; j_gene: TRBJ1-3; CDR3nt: TGCGCCAGCAGCCCACAGGGGTTCGGAAACACCATATATTTT; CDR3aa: CASSPQGFGNTIYF
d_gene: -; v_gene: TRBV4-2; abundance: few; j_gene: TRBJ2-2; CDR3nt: TGTGCCAGCAGTCTTGGGGCGGTTAACACCGGGGAGCTGTTTTTT; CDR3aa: CASSLGAVNTGELFF
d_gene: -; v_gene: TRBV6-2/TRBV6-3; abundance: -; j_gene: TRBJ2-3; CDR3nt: TGTGCCAGCAGTTACGATTTGGAGGGGCTCGGCACAGATACGCAGTATTTT; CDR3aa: CASSYDLEGLGTDTQYF
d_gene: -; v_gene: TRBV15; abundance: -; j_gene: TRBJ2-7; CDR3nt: TGTGCCACCAGCAGAGATCAGGCTAGCCCCTTCGAGCAGTACTTC; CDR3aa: CATSRDQASPFEQYF
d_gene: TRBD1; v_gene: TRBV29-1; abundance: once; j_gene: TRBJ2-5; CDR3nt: TGCAGCGTTGACGAGGACAGGGGAGAGACCCAGTACTTC; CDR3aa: CSVDEDRGETQYF
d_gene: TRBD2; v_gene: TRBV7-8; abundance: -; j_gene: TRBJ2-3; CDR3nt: TGTGCCAGCAGCTTAGGAAGGCTAGCGGGAGGGCTATGGGTAGATACGCAGTATTTT; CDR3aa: CASSLGRLAGGLWVDTQYF
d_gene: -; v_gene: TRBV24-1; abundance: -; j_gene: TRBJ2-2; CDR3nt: TGTGCCACCAGTGATTGGGCTTGGGAAAGGGGCTCAGCGAACACCGGGGAGCTGTTTTTT; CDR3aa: CATSDWAWERGSANTGELFF
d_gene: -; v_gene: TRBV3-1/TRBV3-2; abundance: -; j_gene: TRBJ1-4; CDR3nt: TGTGCCAGCAGCCAAAACTGGGCGCCCGGTGAAAAACTGTTTTTT; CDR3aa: CASSQNWAPGEKLFF
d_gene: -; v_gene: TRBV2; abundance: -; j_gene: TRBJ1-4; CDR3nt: TGTGCCAGCAGTGCACGGGGGGGCTCTAATGAAAAACTGTTTTTT; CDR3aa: CASSARGGSNEKLFF
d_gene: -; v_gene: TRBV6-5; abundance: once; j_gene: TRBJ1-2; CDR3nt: TGTGCCAGCAACCCGACCGGGAACTATGGCTACACCTTC; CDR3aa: CASNPTGNYGYTF
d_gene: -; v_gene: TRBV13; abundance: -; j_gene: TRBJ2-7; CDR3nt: TGTGCCAGCAGCTTAGTGGGGAGGCGCTACGAGCAGTACTTC; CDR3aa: CASSLVGRRYEQYF
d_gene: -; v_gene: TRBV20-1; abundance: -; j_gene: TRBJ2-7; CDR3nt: TGCAGTGCTAGTAGCGGTAGAGTGGGCGAGCAGTACTTC; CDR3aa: CSASSGRVGEQYF
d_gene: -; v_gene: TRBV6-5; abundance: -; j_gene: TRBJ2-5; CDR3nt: TGTGCCAGCAGGCGGCGACAGGTCACCGGGGAGACCCAGTACTTC; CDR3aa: CASRRRQVTGETQYF
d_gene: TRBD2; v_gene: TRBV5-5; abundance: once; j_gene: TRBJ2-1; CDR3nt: TGTGCCAGCAGCCCCCTAGGTAGCGGGAGCTATGAGCAGTTCTTC; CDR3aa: CASSPLGSGSYEQFF
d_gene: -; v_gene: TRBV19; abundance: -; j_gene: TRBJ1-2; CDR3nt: TGTGCCAGTAGTACTACAGATCCTTCTAACTATGGCTACACCTTC; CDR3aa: CASSTTDPSNYGYTF
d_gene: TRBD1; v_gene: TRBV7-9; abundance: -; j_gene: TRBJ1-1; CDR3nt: TGTGCCAGCAGCTCCGGGGACAGGCCGGGGCCTGAAGCTTTCTTT; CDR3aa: CASSSGDRPGPEAFF
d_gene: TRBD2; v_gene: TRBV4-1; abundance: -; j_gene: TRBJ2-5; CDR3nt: TGCGCCAGCAGCCAACCGGGACTAGCGTCACAAGAGACCCAGTACTTC; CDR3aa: CASSQPGLASQETQYF
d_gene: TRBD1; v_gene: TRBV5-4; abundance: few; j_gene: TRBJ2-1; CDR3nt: TGTGCCAGCAGCCTCGGACAGGCAGATGAGCAGTTCTTC; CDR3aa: CASSLGQADEQFF
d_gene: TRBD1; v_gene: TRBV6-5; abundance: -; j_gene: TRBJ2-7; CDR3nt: TGTGCCAGCATTAAGGACAGGGTCTCCTACGAGCAGTACTTC; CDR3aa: CASIKDRVSYEQYF
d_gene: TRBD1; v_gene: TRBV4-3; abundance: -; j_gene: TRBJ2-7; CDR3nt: TGCGCCAGCAGCCCAGGGGGCCACTCCTACGAGCAGTACTTC; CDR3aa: CASSPGGHSYEQYF
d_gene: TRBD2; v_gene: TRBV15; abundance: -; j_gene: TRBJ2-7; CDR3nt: TGTGCCACCAGCAGTCCCCGGGGAGGGGTCTCCTACGAGCAGTACTTC; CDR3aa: CATSSPRGGVSYEQYF
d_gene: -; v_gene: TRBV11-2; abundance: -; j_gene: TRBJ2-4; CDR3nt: TGTGCCAGCAGCTTAAGGGGACTCAAAAACATTCAGTACTTC; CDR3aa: CASSLRGLKNIQYF
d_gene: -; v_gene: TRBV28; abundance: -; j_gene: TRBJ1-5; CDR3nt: TGTGCCAGCAGTTCCCGACAGCTGCCTCAGCATTTT; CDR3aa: CASSSRQLPQHF
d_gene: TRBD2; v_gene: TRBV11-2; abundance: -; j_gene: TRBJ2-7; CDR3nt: TGTGCCAGCAGCTCGACTAGCGGGAGGGCAAGCTCCTACGAGCAGTACTTC; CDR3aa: CASSSTSGRASSYEQYF